This T cell receptor (beta chain) was captured by sequencing in a study of T cell repertoires in cytomegalovirus infection. Overall study: CMV epitopes in the study were HLA-C-restricted (recently identified) and HLA-B-restricted (well studied). It was the public TCR beta signatures that indicated both CMV infection and matching HLA type. Study-wide findings and caveats: Of the TCR beta families, the public ones yielded a cumulative frequency that identified carriers of CMV plus the relevant HLA. HLA-C-restricted CMV-specific TCR beta clonotypes were dominant in the ex vivo response.

TCRdb analysed the reads with MiXCR anew, one entry per CDR3 protein. The repertoire has about 830,000 distinct CDR3 sequences, 32% of them found once; the top ten carry around 12%. Note on this clonotype: Its antigen remains unidentified.

Germline V CDR1 and CDR2: SGHAT, FQDESV (reference sequence). V lost 2 bases to trimming and J lost 7 bases, with 8 bases between them. CDR3 length: 12 amino acids. The sequenced sample was cultured CD8+ T cells from PBMCs, obtained from culture after CMV antigen stimulation. This clonotype was sampled from a human donor in good health (CMV status not recorded). Some clones in this sample may be carry-over from other donors' samples. The chain joins TRBV11-1 to TRBJ1-2; TRBD1 might be the D (5 bases). This CDR3 reads CASSLSGVGYTF. CDR3 DNA: TGTGCCAGCAGCTTATCGGGGGTTGGCTACACCTTC.